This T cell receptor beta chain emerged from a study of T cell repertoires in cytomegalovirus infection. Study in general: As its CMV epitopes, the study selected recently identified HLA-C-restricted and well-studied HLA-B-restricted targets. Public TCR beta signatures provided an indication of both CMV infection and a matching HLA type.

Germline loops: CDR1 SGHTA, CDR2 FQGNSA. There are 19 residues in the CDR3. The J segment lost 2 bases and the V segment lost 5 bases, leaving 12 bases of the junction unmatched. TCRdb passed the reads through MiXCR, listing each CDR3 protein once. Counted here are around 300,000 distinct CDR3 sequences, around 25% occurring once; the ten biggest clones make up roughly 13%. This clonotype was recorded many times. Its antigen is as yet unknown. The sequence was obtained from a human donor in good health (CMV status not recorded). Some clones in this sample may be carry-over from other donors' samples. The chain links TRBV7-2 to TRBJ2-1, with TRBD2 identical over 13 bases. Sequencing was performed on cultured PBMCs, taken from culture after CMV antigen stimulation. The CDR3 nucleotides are TGTGCCAGCAGCACCGGGACTAGCGGGGTGGGGAGTCCCTACAATGAGCAGTTCTTC. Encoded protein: CASSTGTSGVGSPYNEQFF.